This entry lists 23 T cell receptor beta chains sequenced from one sample in a study of shared clonotypes between healthy human individuals. Positive CCR7 selection of CD45RO-negative cells yielded the naive CD8 cells, and terminally differentiated effector memory CD45RA+ cells were excluded. Libraries were prepared by immunoSEQ multiplex PCR; TCRdb keeps only in-frame clonotypes and omits some of them. The sample includes almost 700,000 clones, roughly 94% of them seen just once. The sample comprised naive CD8+ T cells sorted from blood. The source is a man aged 25 to 45 in good health.

Regarding this clone: The sample holds other DNA sequences that translate to the same CDR3. V gene TRBV29-1 combines with J gene TRBJ2-7, with 9 bases identical to TRBD2. V lost 6 bases to trimming and J lost 2 bases; unmatched junction nucleotides: 8. CDR1 and CDR2 (germline): SQVTM, ANQGSEA. The CDR3 spans 14 residues. The CDR3 DNA sequence: TGCAGCGTGGTCTTGGCGGGAGGGCCCTACGAGCAGTACTTC. Translation: CSVVLAGGPYEQYF.

The chain combines TRBV27 with TRBJ2-3; no clear D. The germline gives CDR1 MNHEY, CDR2 SMNVEV (reference sequence). The length of the CDR3 is 12 residues. Trimming stripped 3 bases from V and 5 bases from J, with 6 bases between. This CDR3 is CASSFIGDTQYF. Written as DNA, the CDR3 is TGTGCCAGCAGTTTCATCGGAGATACGCAGTATTTT.

The V and J genes are TRBV7-9 and TRBJ2-1, with D perhaps TRBD1 (6 bases). Germline CDR1 SEHNR, CDR2 FQNEAQ (reference sequence). The CDR3 loop spans 14 amino acids. V lost 5 bases and J lost 7, with 15 bases in between. The CDR3 DNA is TGTGCCAGCAGCCTCGGACAGAATCCGAATGAGCAGTTCTTC. Its translation: CASSLGQNPNEQFF.

The chain couples TRBV2 to TRBJ2-5, with TRBD2 matching over 9 bases. Germline values: CDR1 SNHLY, CDR2 FYNNEI. J was trimmed by 5 bases and V by 6 bases; bases with no gene match: 16. CDR3 length: 17 amino acids. DNA of the CDR3: TGTGCCAGCAGCGACGGGTATGTTAGCGGGAGTGAGGAGACCCAGTACTTC. Protein product: CASSDGYVSGSEETQYF.

V usage is TRBV28 and J usage is TRBJ2-7; TRBD1 aligns across 7 bases. Germline V gene lookup returns CDR1 MDHEN and CDR2 SYDVKM. CDR3 size: 16 residues. The V gene end was trimmed by 6 bases and the J gene end by 3 bases; junction bases not matched to a gene: 14. The CDR3 loop is CASSRTAGTESYEQYF. CDR3 coding DNA: TGTGCCAGCAGCCGAACCGCCGGGACAGAGAGCTACGAGCAGTACTTC.

The J gene is TRBJ2-7, the V gene TRBV19; D call uncertain. Germline assignment: CDR1 LNHDA and CDR2 SQIVND (reference sequence). With 3 bases removed from V and 2 bases from J, the gap between germline ends came to 14 bases. The CDR3 consists of 15 residues. CDR3 amino acids: CASSILSGGAYEQYF. The CDR3 DNA follows: TGTGCCAGTAGTATCCTAAGTGGTGGGGCCTACGAGCAGTACTTC.

This chain connects TRBV6-1 to TRBJ2-7; 7 bases align to TRBD1. The junction had 7 bases not matched to a gene; V was cut back by 2 bases and J by 3 bases. CDR1 MNHNS and CDR2 SASEGT come from the germline V gene. CDR3 length: 15 residues. The CDR3: CASSERQGSGYEQYF. The DNA for the CDR3 is TGTGCCAGCAGTGAAAGACAGGGCTCAGGCTACGAGCAGTACTTC.

This clone was seen a few times. Different DNA sequences within this sample yield the same CDR3. The rearrangement uses TRBV6-1 and TRBJ2-3; D uncertain. This CDR3 contains 11 residues. Per the germline V gene, CDR1 is MNHNS and CDR2 is SASEGT. V was trimmed by 8 bases and J by 5 bases, leaving 8 bases between them. In nucleotides, the CDR3 is TGTGCCAGCTCCCTTGGAGATACGCAGTATTTT. Amino acid sequence: CASSLGDTQYF.

This sequence joins TRBV19 and TRBJ2-1; tentatively, D is TRBD2 (6 bases). The CDR3 is 15 amino acids. Trimming shortened V by 1 base and J by 4 bases, and 11 bases separated the two germline ends. Per germline, CDR1 LNHDA and CDR2 SQIVND (reference sequence). For the CDR3, the DNA is TGTGCCAGTAGTATAGTTCCAGGGACTTACAATGAGCAGTTCTTC. Amino acids: CASSIVPGTYNEQFF.

In the case of this clone: Other DNA sequences in this specimen translate into the identical CDR3. The V and J genes are TRBV29-1 and TRBJ2-1; no definite D call. V was clipped by 5 bases and J by 5 bases, with 4 bases between them. CDR3 size: 10 residues. Germline assignment: CDR1 SQVTM and CDR2 ANQGSEA. CDR3 loop: CSVTDNEQFF. The CDR3 region has the DNA TGCAGCGTTACCGACAATGAGCAGTTCTTC.

This chain links TRBV6-5 with TRBJ2-2; possible D gene TRBD2, 5 bases. The CDR3 is 14 residues long. Germline CDR1 MNHEY, CDR2 SVGAGI. V gave up 0 bases and J gave up 6 bases, with 8 bases separating them. The CDR3 bases are TGTGCCAGCAGTTACTCGAGAGGGTCCGGGGAGCTGTTTTTT. It specifies CASSYSRGSGELFF.

The chain has TRBV4-1 and TRBJ2-7, with D maybe TRBD2 (5 bases). Trimming removed 0 bases at V and 9 bases at J, with 9 bases between. The CDR3 runs to 12 residues. CDR1 is MGHRA and CDR2 is YSYEKL in the germline V gene. The DNA of the CDR3 is TGCGCCAGCAGCCAAGATCGGGATTTGCAGTACTTC. Its protein is CASSQDRDLQYF.

This clone has a single count. The V call is TRBV28, the J call TRBJ2-1; 10 bases line up with TRBD2. CDR1 is MDHEN, CDR2 SYDVKM, per germline. V lost 2 bases, J lost 7 bases, and 8 bases stayed unmatched. This CDR3 is built from 16 residues. This CDR3 is CASSLTRGAGGNEQFF. DNA of the CDR3: TGTGCCAGCAGTTTAACCCGGGGAGCGGGAGGGAATGAGCAGTTCTTC.

This rearrangement joins TRBV19 to TRBJ1-2, with no clear D. CDR1 and CDR2 (germline): LNHDA, SQIVND (reference sequence). Trimming pared 7 bases from V and 4 bases from J, leaving 4 bases between. This CDR3 is built from 10 residues. In DNA form, the CDR3 reads TGTGCCAGTACAGGCTATGGCTACACCTTC. Translated: CASTGYGYTF.

This rearrangement joins TRBV9 to TRBJ1-1; no firm D call. Germline V gene data show CDR1 as SGDLS and CDR2 as YYNGEE. V gave up 0 bases and J gave up 0 bases, with 9 bases separating them. The CDR3 is 15 amino acids. The CDR3, as DNA: TGTGCCAGCAGCGTAGAGCCAGCCATGAACACTGAAGCTTTCTTT. Its protein product is CASSVEPAMNTEAFF.

Notes on this clone: Germline and junction disagree at one end, which may indicate a read error. This chain links TRBV7-6 with TRBJ2-7; D not certain. This CDR3 region has 11 residues. The germline gives CDR1 SGHVS, CDR2 FNYEAQ. CDR3 nucleotide sequence: TGTGCCAGCAGCCTACGGACCTCCCTGAGCTTC. Translating it yields CASSLRTSLSF.

V gene TRBV29-1 combines with J gene TRBJ2-7; 11 nucleotides agree with TRBD2. The CDR3 consists of 13 residues. CDR1 and CDR2 (germline): SQVTM, ANQGSEA. V lost 7 bases to trimming and J lost 5 bases; unmatched junction nucleotides: 7. The CDR3, as DNA: TGCAGCGGCTGCACTAGCGGGAGAGACGAGCAGTACTTC. Its translation: CSGCTSGRDEQYF.

The chain joins TRBV27 to TRBJ2-1, with D unclear. The CDR3 spans 17 residues. From germline, CDR1 is MNHEY and CDR2 SMNVEV (reference sequence). Trimming pared 2 bases from V and 0 bases from J, leaving 14 bases between. CDR3 region: CASSLLSPLSSYNEQFF. The CDR3 nucleotides read TGTGCCAGCAGTTTACTTTCCCCCCTGAGCTCCTACAATGAGCAGTTCTTC.

The gene calls are TRBV2 and TRBJ2-4; 9 nucleotides line up with TRBD1. The CDR3 extends over 15 amino acids. Germline loops: CDR1 SNHLY, CDR2 FYNNEI. Unmatched junction bases numbered 12, after V lost 6 bases and J lost 9 bases. CDR3 region: CASSGTGQGNGIQYF. CDR3 sequence (DNA): TGTGCCAGCAGCGGAACCGGACAGGGGAATGGCATTCAGTACTTC.

This chain connects TRBV7-9 to TRBJ2-7, with D maybe TRBD2 (5 bases). CDR1 is SEHNR and CDR2 is FQNEAQ in the germline V gene (reference sequence). The germline V and J ends were trimmed by 5 bases and 2 bases, with 25 bases remaining between them. The CDR3 runs 18 residues. The CDR3 bases are TGTGCCAGCAGCCGAGGGCGCCTAGACCTCGGCCCAACCTACGAGCAGTACTTC. It encodes CASSRGRLDLGPTYEQYF.

The chain employs TRBV7-8 and TRBJ2-1; D not certain. Germline CDR1 SGHVS, CDR2 FQNEAQ. The V end lost 8 bases, the J end lost 3 bases, and 8 bases lay between the germline ends. This CDR3 is built from 12 residues. CDR3 coding DNA: TGTGCCAGCGAACTACACTACAATGAGCAGTTCTTC. Residues: CASELHYNEQFF.

The chain recombines TRBV5-1 with TRBJ1-1; 7 bases align to TRBD1. There are 14 residues in the CDR3. The V gene's germline CDR1 is SGHRS and CDR2 YFSETQ. The V gene end was trimmed by 0 bases and the J gene end by 4 bases; junction bases not matched to a gene: 3. The CDR3 coding sequence is TGCGCCAGCAGCTTGGCCAGGGGGAGCACTGAAGCTTTCTTT. This translates into CASSLARGSTEAFF.

The chain employs TRBV7-2 and TRBJ2-7; maybe TRBD2 (6 bases). In germline, CDR1 is SGHTA, CDR2 FQGNSA. The CDR3 extends over 15 amino acids. The V gene lost 4 bases and the J gene lost 1 base, with 14 bases spanning the gap. CDR3 amino acids: CASSYFGGKSYEQYF. CDR3 sequence (DNA): TGTGCCAGCAGCTATTTTGGCGGGAAGTCCTACGAGCAGTACTTC.